The clone carrying this T cell receptor (beta chain) was observed at least ten times. Antigen: not known. Using RNA template, CDR3s of TCR alpha and beta were amplified with iRepertoire arm-PCR. Using its own MiXCR run on the multiplex PCR reads, TCRdb lists one record per CDR3 protein. Of under 200,000 distinct CDR3 sequences in the sample, about 31% were seen once. This specimen comes from a study of glioma-infiltrating T cells. Study-wide results and limits: Tissue-blood divergence was below expectation in non-neoplastic patients, above in gliomas.

Germline V CDR1 and CDR2: MNHNS, SASEGT. V shed 1 base and J shed 8 bases, with 5 bases lying between them. This CDR3 has 11 residues. Sequenced sample: glioma tissue, nonneoplastic brain tissue, or PBMCs (not recorded which). The TCR was taken from a human donor with low-grade glioma or glioblastoma, undergoing nonglioma brain surgery, or in good health (not recorded which). This chain links TRBV6-1 with TRBJ1-1; D not certain. This CDR3 reads CASSEVGEAFF. CDR3 coding DNA: TGTGCCAGCAGTGAAGTAGGGGAAGCTTTCTTT.